This T cell receptor beta chain came from a study of CD8 T cells in Susac syndrome. Roughly 0.45 to 1 ug RNA was reverse transcribed with random hexamers. Amplification of TCR beta CDR3 spanned 54 Vbeta and 13 Jbeta via immunoSEQ multiplex PCR. One entry per CDR3 protein results from TCRdb running MiXCR on the immunoSEQ multiplex PCR reads. Counted here are over 120,000 distinct CDR3 sequences, roughly 95% occurring once; the ten biggest clones make up 0.075% to 0.09%. Sequencing of TCR beta was undertaken in CD8+ and CD4+ T cells derived from blood. Notes on this clonotype: The antigen is unknown.

CDR1 is PRHDT and CDR2 is FYEKMQ in the germline V gene (reference sequence). V dropped 4 bases and J dropped 0 bases, with 13 bases sitting between them. This CDR3 has 16 residues. Study findings and constraints: By the study's own acknowledgment, its TCR sequencing and HLA analysis included relatively few individuals.

Sample: CD4+ T cells from PBMCs. V gene TRBV13 combines with J gene TRBJ2-1; tentative D call: TRBD2 (6 bases). The receptor was isolated from a human donor in good health. The CDR3 reads CASSSLWRDSYNEQFF. DNA for the CDR3: TGTGCCAGCAGCTCTCTCTGGCGGGACTCCTACAATGAGCAGTTCTTC.